A selection of T cell receptor beta chains follows, all from one sample in a study of human T cells and chemical hapten exposure. Each CDR3 protein gets one entry after TCRdb re-called the RACE reads with MiXCR. The table lists over 55,000 distinct CDR3 sequences, around an eighth of them singletons. The sample here was whole blood, taken in connection with sensitization to the hapten diphenylcyclopropenone (DPC). The receptors originated from a man aged 25 to 45 with alopecia areata. Some clones in this sample may be carry-over from other donors' samples. Both conserved end residues are part of each CDR3. D genes are given only for firm matches. Clone size, where shown, is once, few, many, or a class for clones that have expanded.

d_call	v_call	j_call	cdr3_length	clone_size	cdr3_nt	cdr3_aa
TRBD1	TRBV5-1	TRBJ2-7	14	.	TGCGCCAGCCGGTCGGACAGGGTTATGCCCGAGCAGTACTTC	CASRSDRVMPEQYF
TRBD2	TRBV4-3	TRBJ2-3	17	once	TGCGCCAGCAGCCTTGGGACTAGCGAGGGAAGCACAGATACGCAGTATTTT	CASSLGTSEGSTDTQYF
TRBD1	TRBV24-1	TRBJ1-2	13	.	TGTACCACCAGTGATTTGAACAGGGGCGGCTACACCTTC	CTTSDLNRGGYTF
.	TRBV7-2	TRBJ2-1	13	few	TGTGCCAGCAGCTTAGGGAGAACGAGTGAGCAGTTCTTC	CASSLGRTSEQFF
.	TRBV7-2	TRBJ2-1	14	many	TGTGCTACCAGTCCGGTCTTGCAGAACAATGAGCAGTTCTTC	CATSPVLQNNEQFF
.	TRBV2	TRBJ2-3	15	many	TGTGCCAGCAGTGACCCGGGGGCCGGCACAGATACGCAGTATTTT	CASSDPGAGTDTQYF
.	TRBV18	TRBJ1-3	16	many	TGTGCCAGCTCACCACCGGGGGCTGTTACTGGAAACACCATATATTTT	CASSPPGAVTGNTIYF
TRBD1	TRBV24-1	TRBJ1-1	15	many	TGTGCCACCAGTGCCCAGGACAGGGGGTTCACTGAAGCTTTCTTT	CATSAQDRGFTEAFF
.	TRBV7-2	TRBJ1-1	15	many	TGTGCCAGCAGCTTAACAAGACAGGAGAACACTGAAGCTTTCTTT	CASSLTRQENTEAFF
TRBD1	TRBV9	TRBJ2-1	17	.	TGTGCCAGCAGCGGGAACGGGACAGAGGGCCTGGCCAATGAGCAGTTCTTC	CASSGNGTEGLANEQFF
.	TRBV29-1	TRBJ2-5	12	many	TGCAGCGCCGCCGCGGGGACGGAGACCCAGTACTTC	CSAAAGTETQYF
.	TRBV24-1	TRBJ2-3	14	.	TGTGCCACCAGTGATTACCGGGACACAGATACGCAGTATTTT	CATSDYRDTDTQYF
.	TRBV11-3	TRBJ2-3	15	.	TGTGCCAGCAGCCCAGACGGGCAGCGCACAGATACGCAGTATTTT	CASSPDGQRTDTQYF
.	TRBV10-3	TRBJ1-1	15	many	TGTGCCATCAGGGAAGCCGGGACCCGGCGCACTGAAGCTTTCTTT	CAIREAGTRRTEAFF
.	TRBV29-1	TRBJ1-1	15	few	TGCAGCGCTATGAAAGGACCAAGCCTGGGCACTGAAGCTTTCTTT	CSAMKGPSLGTEAFF
.	TRBV6-5	TRBJ2-7	14	many	TGTGCCAGCAGTCCTCGAGGGGTAAAAAACGAGCAGTACTTC	CASSPRGVKNEQYF
.	TRBV5-1	TRBJ2-4	16	few	TGCGCCAGCAGCTTGTTGGGTGGTACGGTCAAAAACATTCAGTACTTC	CASSLLGGTVKNIQYF
.	TRBV29-1	TRBJ1-1	10	few	TGCAGCGTTGAAGCCGGGGTCGCTTTCTTT	CSVEAGVAFF
TRBD1	TRBV7-3	TRBJ2-2	13	many	TGTGCCAGCGCCCAAAGGACAGGCGGGGAGCTGTTTTTT	CASAQRTGGELFF
.	TRBV5-5	TRBJ2-1	15	.	TGTGCCAGCAGCTTGGCCCTTATATCCTACAATGAGCAGTTCTTC	CASSLALISYNEQFF
TRBD1	TRBV27	TRBJ2-3	16	many	TGTGCCAGCGGTCACAGGGGGCGTGATGTGACAGATACGCAGTATTTT	CASGHRGRDVTDTQYF
TRBD2	TRBV18	TRBJ2-6	15	few	TGTGCCAGCTCACCCGGGGGGACTGGGGCCAACGTCCTGACTTTC	CASSPGGTGANVLTF
.	TRBV7-8	TRBJ1-4	14	many	TGTGCCAGCAGCTTATGGGACGGGAATGAAAAACTGTTTTTT	CASSLWDGNEKLFF
.	TRBV28	TRBJ2-1	16	few	TGTGCCAGCAGCTCGTTTTTAGTTATCCTTTACAATGAGCAGTTCTTC	CASSSFLVILYNEQFF
TRBD1	TRBV4-1	TRBJ2-1	16	few	TGCGCCAGCAGGTCACCGGGACAGGGATTATACAATGAGCAGTTCTTC	CASRSPGQGLYNEQFF
.	TRBV18	TRBJ2-5	14	few	TGTGCCAGCTCACCAAAAGGGACGGCAGAGACCCAGTACTTC	CASSPKGTAETQYF
.	TRBV28	TRBJ1-6	13	many	TGTGCCAGCAGTCCCCCAGCCCTTATTCCCCTCCACTTT	CASSPPALIPLHF
TRBD1	TRBV9	TRBJ2-3	17	.	TGTGCCAGCAGCTTGCCTCGGACAGGGCCTAGCACAGATACGCAGTATTTT	CASSLPRTGPSTDTQYF
.	TRBV6-2/TRBV6-3	TRBJ2-7	12	many	TGTGCCAGCAGTTATAATCGGCTAAGAGATATCTTC	CASSYNRLRDIF
.	TRBV28	TRBJ2-7	14	few	TGTGCCAGCAGTTTCCCCGGACAGAACTACGAGCAGTACTTC	CASSFPGQNYEQYF
.	TRBV28	TRBJ1-1	11	few	TGTGCCAGCACGGTGAACACTGAAGCTTTCTTT	CASTVNTEAFF
TRBD2	TRBV20-1	TRBJ2-7	14	many	TGCAGTGCTAGGTTCAGCGGGGGACCCTACGAGCAGTACTTC	CSARFSGGPYEQYF
.	TRBV7-8	TRBJ1-5	12	.	TGTGCCAGCAGCCGGAGCAATCAGCCCCAGCATTTT	CASSRSNQPQHF
TRBD1	TRBV5-1	TRBJ2-1	16	many	TGCGCCAGCAGCTTGGGGACAGGGGGTTCATTACTCGAGCAGTTCTTC	CASSLGTGGSLLEQFF
.	TRBV11-2	TRBJ2-5	13	many	TGTGCCAGCAGCCCTGGGTACCAAGAGACCCAGTACTTC	CASSPGYQETQYF
.	TRBV28	TRBJ1-5	14	few	TGTGCCAGCAACCAAGGGGGGGTTGATCAGCCCCAGCATTTT	CASNQGGVDQPQHF
TRBD1	TRBV9	TRBJ1-2	15	many	TGTGCCAGCAGCGTAGGGGACAGAGCTAACTATGGCTACACCTTC	CASSVGDRANYGYTF
.	TRBV12-3/TRBV12-4	TRBJ2-7	11	many	TGTGCCAGCAGTTTAGGTCGGGAGCAGTACTTC	CASSLGREQYF
.	TRBV5-4	TRBJ1-4	14	few	TGTGCCAGCAGCTACGGAGGGCAGGATGAAAAACTGTTTTTT	CASSYGGQDEKLFF
.	TRBV6-6	TRBJ2-5	14	few	TGTGCCAGCAGTTACTCAAGCCCTCAAGAGACCCAGTACTTC	CASSYSSPQETQYF